One sample yielded the 17 T cell receptor beta chains listed below, sequenced in a study of molecular identifiers for immune sequencing clone quantification. TCRdb fed the PCR reads into MiXCR, producing one record per CDR3 protein. The sample carries roughly 100,000 distinct CDR3 sequences, 30% to 35% recorded once. The source material was naive CD8+ T cells from blood, with Jurkat cell RNA spiked in. Indicated subset: FACS-sorted CD8+CD4-CCR7+CD45RA+ naive T cells. The receptors here all came from a human donor in good health. Some libraries in this study had Jurkat cell RNA spiked in.

A word on this clonotype: A much bigger clone sits one base away, suggesting this may be a read error. V is TRBV28 and J is TRBJ2-7, with D unclear. The germline V gene has CDR1 MDHEN and CDR2 SYDVKM. CDR3 length: 16 residues. V lost 6 bases and J lost 0, with 18 bases in between. CDR3 protein: CASSPPPTPTSYEQYF. CDR3 nucleotides: TGTGCCAGCAGCCCCCCACCGACACCTACCTCCTACGAGCAGTACTTC.

Note on this clonotype: The CDR3 does not close with the conserved phenylalanine or tryptophan, likely indicating a read error. It is unclear where the CDR3 begins or ends on the DNA, so no DNA is shown, and the CDR3 is as TCRdb lists it. V gene TRBV4-3 combines with J gene TRBJ1-5. The CDR3 contains 16 residues when both ends are counted. Germline assignment: CDR1 LGHNA and CDR2 YSLEER. The CDR3 is CASSQVWGASNQPQQI.

Concerning this clonotype: This may arise from a read error, as a much more abundant clone is one base away. The CDR3 end shows no conserved phenylalanine or tryptophan, and so a read error is likely. The chain couples TRBV28 to TRBJ2-7; D possibly corresponds to TRBD2 (7 bases). Trimming took 5 bases from V and 3 from J, leaving 17 bases between them. Per the germline V gene, CDR1 is MDHEN and CDR2 is SYDVKM. This CDR3 has 15 amino acids. The CDR3 reads CASSDNRERGYEQYL. The DNA of the CDR3 is TGTGCCAGCAGTGACAACAGGGAGCGGGGCTACGAGCAGTACCTC.

This clonotype was picked up many times. V is TRBV7-9 and J is TRBJ1-1, with D possibly being TRBD1 (5 bases). In germline, CDR1 is SEHNR, CDR2 FQNEAQ (reference sequence). The CDR3 consists of 15 residues. The germline V and J ends were trimmed by 4 bases and 6 bases, with 18 bases remaining between them. CDR3 protein: CASSSREGVQAEAFF. The CDR3 nucleotides are TGTGCCAGCAGCTCCAGGGAGGGAGTACAGGCTGAAGCTTTCTTT.

This clonotype turned up a few times. V and J are TRBV12-3 or TRBV12-4 and TRBJ2-4; perhaps TRBD2 as D (6 bases). This CDR3 is built from 14 residues. The V end lost 9 bases, the J end lost 11 bases, and 23 bases lay between the germline ends. The CDR3 DNA is TGTGCCAGTTCCGGGGAGGTGACTCCGGGGGTTCAGTACTTC. Protein: CASSGEVTPGVQYF.

This clonotype has more than one count but fewer than ten. The J gene is TRBJ2-2, the V gene TRBV6-2 or TRBV6-3, with 9 bases fitting TRBD2. The CDR3 totals 16 residues. Looked up from germline, CDR1 is MNHEY and CDR2 is SVGEGT. The V and J ends lost 2 bases and 7 bases, in that order; junction bases with no gene match: 8. CDR3 DNA sequence: TGTGCCAGCAGTTACGATGCGGGAGGGCTCTTCGGGGAGCTGTTTTTT. Encoded protein: CASSYDAGGLFGELFF.

The rearrangement links TRBV4-2 to TRBJ2-1; TRBD1 matches at 8 bases. Germline V gene data show CDR1 as LGHNA and CDR2 as YNFKEQ. V shed 0 bases, J shed 9 bases, and the junction held 4 bases outside the gene matches. The CDR3 has 14 amino acids. CDR3 sequence reads: CASSQDRGPSEQFF. Here the CDR3 DNA reads TGTGCCAGCAGCCAAGACAGGGGGCCGTCTGAGCAGTTCTTC.

Many counts were recorded for this clonotype. The chain is built from TRBV7-8 and TRBJ2-3; 10 bases agree with TRBD2. Germline V gives CDR1 SGHVS, CDR2 FQNEAQ. V lost 0 bases, J lost 2 bases, and 2 bases stayed unmatched. This CDR3 has 16 residues. CDR3: CASSLALAGVTDTQYF. CDR3 DNA sequence: TGTGCCAGCAGCTTAGCCCTAGCGGGAGTCACAGATACGCAGTATTTT.

About this clonotype itself: A read error may produce the germline difference seen at one junction end. The chain joins TRBV5-6 to TRBJ2-7; weak D call: TRBD2 (5 bases). CDR1 and CDR2 (germline): SGHDT, YYEEEE. The CDR3 is 13 residues long. The CDR3 nucleotides are TGTGCCAGCAGAACGGGGAGCTCCTACGTGCAGTACTTC. Protein sequence: CASRTGSSYVQYF.

Remarks on this clonotype: The conserved phenylalanine or tryptophan normally closing the CDR3 is absent here, so this likely arose from a read error. The rearrangement links TRBV7-9 to TRBJ2-7, with D perhaps given as TRBD1 or TRBD2 (5 bases each). Germline CDR1 reads SEHNR; CDR2 reads FQNEAQ (reference sequence). There are 15 residues in the CDR3. V dropped 2 bases and J dropped 2 bases, with 13 bases sitting between them. CDR3 DNA: TGTGCCAGCAGCTTACCACGGGACGGAGCCTACGAGCAGTACTAC. It translates to CASSLPRDGAYEQYY.

This clonotype was seen ten or more times. J is TRBJ2-5 and V is TRBV7-2; D ambiguous. The CDR3 is 12 amino acids. V was shortened by 6 bases and J by 0 bases, with 5 bases between the two germline ends. Germline V CDR1 and CDR2: SGHTA, FQGNSA. This CDR3 reads CASSFYQETQYF. As DNA, the CDR3 is TGTGCCAGCAGTTTCTACCAAGAGACCCAGTACTTC.

Regarding this clonotype: A much bigger clone sits one base away, suggesting this may be a read error. The genes are TRBV20-1 and TRBJ1-1; 7 nucleotides align to TRBD1. The CDR3 contains 13 residues. Germline V gene sequence: CDR1 DFQATT, CDR2 SNEGSKA (reference sequence). The CDR3 region has the DNA TGCAGTGCTCAGGCCAGGGGGAACACTGAAGCTCTCTTT. This sequence encodes CSAQARGNTEALF.

This clonotype occurred a few times. The rearrangement uses TRBV4-2 and TRBJ1-1; no firm D call. Between the trimmed V and J ends, which lost 0 bases and 11 bases, there was a span of 13 bases. The CDR3 totals 13 residues. CDR1 and CDR2 (germline): LGHNA, YNFKEQ. For the CDR3, the DNA is TGTGCCAGCAGCCAAGAAACGGTTAGTCTGGCTTTCTTT. This sequence encodes CASSQETVSLAFF.

In this sample, this clonotype turned up a few times. V and J are TRBV20-1 and TRBJ1-2, with TRBD1 matching over 7 bases. V shed 4 bases and J 4 bases; nucleotides not matched to a gene: 6. This CDR3 contains 13 residues. From germline, CDR1 is DFQATT and CDR2 SNEGSKA (reference sequence). The chain's CDR3 is CSANDRDGYGYTF. The CDR3 DNA is TGCAGTGCTAATGACAGGGATGGCTATGGCTACACCTTC.

This clonotype was counted ten times or more. The chain links TRBV6-6 to TRBJ2-3; no firm D call. Germline-derived CDR1 and CDR2 are MNHNY and SVGAGI (reference sequence). Trimming took 8 bases from V and 3 from J, leaving 6 bases between them. The CDR3 contains 11 residues. The CDR3 protein is CASGGTDTQYF. The CDR3, as DNA: TGTGCCAGCGGTGGTACAGATACGCAGTATTTT.

In this sample, this clonotype turned up a few times. The chain has TRBV9 and TRBJ2-2; possibly TRBD1 for D (5 bases). This CDR3 is 16 amino acids long. Germline V lookup: CDR1 SGDLS, CDR2 YYNGEE. Deletions cut 0 bases from V and 4 bases from J, with 13 bases between. CDR3 bases: TGTGCCAGCAGCGTAGCTGGACACTATTTCACCGGGGAGCTGTTTTTT. This encodes CASSVAGHYFTGELFF.

In this sample, this clonotype turned up a few times. The chain carries TRBV4-3 and TRBJ2-3, with a tentative D call TRBD2 (5 bases). CDR1 LGHNA and CDR2 YSLEER come from the germline V gene. V was trimmed by 0 bases and J by 5 bases, leaving 15 bases between them. The CDR3 length is 16 residues. DNA for the CDR3: TGCGCCAGCAGCCAAGATAGGATGAGGGAGCAAGATACGCAGTATTTT. Encoded protein: CASSQDRMREQDTQYF.